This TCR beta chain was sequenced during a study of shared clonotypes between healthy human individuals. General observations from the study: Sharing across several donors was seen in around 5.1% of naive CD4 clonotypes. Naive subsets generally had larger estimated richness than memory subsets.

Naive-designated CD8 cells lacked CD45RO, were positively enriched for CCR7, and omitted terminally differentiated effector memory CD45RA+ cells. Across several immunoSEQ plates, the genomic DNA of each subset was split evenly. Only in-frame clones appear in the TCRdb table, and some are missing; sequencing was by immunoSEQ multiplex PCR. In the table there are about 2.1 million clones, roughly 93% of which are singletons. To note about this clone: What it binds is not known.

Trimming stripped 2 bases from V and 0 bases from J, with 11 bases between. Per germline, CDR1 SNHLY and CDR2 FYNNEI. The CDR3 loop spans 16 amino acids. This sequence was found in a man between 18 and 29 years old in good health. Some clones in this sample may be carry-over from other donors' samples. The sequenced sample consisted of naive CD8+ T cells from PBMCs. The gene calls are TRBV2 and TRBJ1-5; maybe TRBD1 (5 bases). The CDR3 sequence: CASSELGPDSNQPQHF. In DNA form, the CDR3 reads TGTGCCAGCAGTGAATTGGGGCCGGATAGCAATCAGCCCCAGCATTTT.